One T cell receptor beta chain is described in this entry. Its specificity is unknown. It was healthy bone marrow donors who served as donors. 13 Jbeta primers and 60 Vbeta primers were used for the PCR. Sequencing used immunoSEQ multiplex PCR; TCRdb keeps in-frame clones, though not all of them. The sample has around 160,000 clones, roughly 80% seen once. The V gene lost 3 bases and the J gene lost 4 bases, with 4 bases spanning the gap. This CDR3 is 11 amino acids long. Germline V gene data show CDR1 as SNHLY and CDR2 as FYNNEI. The source of the sample is a study of cytomegalovirus exposure and HLA in healthy donors. Findings of the study overall: While the bulk of TCR sequences proved rare, some public TCRs turned up in many donors.

The source of this sequence is a male donor in good health and CMV-seropositive. V usage is TRBV2 and J usage is TRBJ2-7; D gene ambiguous. The material sequenced was PBMCs. Here the CDR3 reads CASSDRYEQYF. Written as DNA, the CDR3 is TGTGCCAGCAGTGACCGTTACGAGCAGTACTTC.